This TCR beta chain is drawn from a study of early T cells in non-severe SARS-CoV-2 infection. About the study: Bulk RNA taken from unsorted whole blood was sequenced, leaving chains unpaired.

Researchers attached unique molecular identifiers to individual cDNA molecules. TCRdb passed the 5' RACE reads through MiXCR, listing each CDR3 protein once. This sample yields tens of thousands of distinct CDR3 sequences, of which 4.5% to 7.5% are seen a single time; 6.5% to 8.5% belongs to the top ten. Germline CDR1 SGHNT, CDR2 YYREEE (reference sequence). This CDR3 is 14 amino acids long. V lost 3 bases and J lost 4, with 11 bases in between. Findings of the study overall: Using VDJdb, the matching emphasized anti-spike CD8 responses while missing private and CD4 specificities.

In its sample, this clonotype was seen many times. The antigen is undetermined. Source material: whole blood. This clonotype was obtained from an adult who was a healthcare worker with PCR-confirmed SARS-CoV-2 infection or an uninfected control (not recorded which). This chain joins TRBV5-4 and TRBJ1-3; D possibly corresponds to TRBD1 (5 bases). The CDR3 sequence: CASSSGGDGNTIYF. Written as DNA, the CDR3 is TGTGCCAGCAGCTCTGGGGGGGACGGAAACACCATATATTTT.